A single sample gave rise to the 18 T cell receptor beta chains below, sequenced in a study of blood T cell repertoires in COVID-19. Repertoires were generated with immunoSEQ multiplex PCR, while TCRdb's copy carries only in-frame clones and drops some. Of over 150,000 clones in the sample, approximately 80% were seen once. The sample was PBMCs or T cells enriched from blood (not recorded which). The receptors shown here come from a woman aged 60-75 years who had recovered from COVID-19.

The chain joins TRBV19 to TRBJ1-5; no reliable D call. Looked up from germline, CDR1 is LNHDA and CDR2 is SQIVND (reference sequence). V dropped 1 base and J dropped 0 bases, with 13 bases sitting between them. This CDR3 has 17 amino acids. This chain's CDR3 is CASSIGLAVPSNQPQHF. The CDR3 region has the DNA TGTGCCAGTAGTATAGGCCTGGCAGTCCCTAGCAATCAGCCCCAGCATTTT.

The V call is TRBV27, the J call TRBJ1-2; TRBD1 aligns across 9 bases. CDR1 and CDR2 (germline): MNHEY, SMNVEV (reference sequence). The CDR3 runs 15 residues. V lost 5 bases, J lost 3 bases, and 7 bases stayed unmatched. CDR3 nucleotides: TGTGCCAGCAGTGAACAGGGGGCGCCTCACTATGGCTACACCTTC. This encodes CASSEQGAPHYGYTF.

A few counts support this clone. The gene calls are TRBV24-1 and TRBJ2-2, with TRBD1 as a possible D gene (5 bases). V lost 5 bases and J lost 5, with 17 bases in between. CDR3 length: 16 residues. CDR1 and CDR2 from the germline V gene are KGHDR and SFDVKD. CDR3 protein: CATSAPDNWRTGELFF. CDR3 in DNA: TGTGCCACCAGTGCACCGGACAATTGGCGAACCGGGGAGCTGTTTTTT.

The chain carries TRBV5-6 and TRBJ1-4; D gene ambiguous. The CDR3 spans 15 residues. Between the trimmed V and J ends, which lost 1 base and 8 bases, there was a span of 15 bases. Germline lookup yields CDR1 SGHDT and CDR2 YYEEEE. The CDR3 DNA reads TGTGCCAGCAGCTTGTTCGGGGTGGCGAACGAAAAACTGTTTTTT. Encoded protein: CASSLFGVANEKLFF.

This sequence joins TRBV4-1 and TRBJ1-1, with D unclear. The germline V and J ends were trimmed by 0 bases and 5 bases, with 13 bases remaining between them. CDR1 is MGHRA, CDR2 YSYEKL, per germline. The CDR3 loop spans 15 amino acids. CDR3 residues: CASSQDGRTTTEAFF. In nucleotides, the CDR3 is TGCGCCAGCAGCCAAGATGGGAGAACTACAACTGAAGCTTTCTTT.

The rearrangement joins TRBV5-4 to TRBJ2-2; 7 bases are a match to TRBD2. Per the germline V gene, CDR1 is SGHNT and CDR2 is YYREEE (reference sequence). This CDR3 has 14 amino acids. After removal of 1 base from V and 6 bases from J, the junction contained 3 bases not matched to a gene. CDR3 sequence: CASSLRLAPGELFF. As DNA, the CDR3 is TGTGCCAGCAGCTTGAGACTAGCTCCCGGGGAGCTGTTTTTT.

CDR3 protein: CASSADGEKLFF. The CDR3 DNA is TGTGCCAGCAGTGCAGACGGGGAAAAACTGTTTTTT. This chain connects TRBV27 to TRBJ1-4; no reliable D call. V was shortened by 5 bases and J by 8 bases, with 9 bases between the two germline ends. Germline loops: CDR1 MNHEY, CDR2 SMNVEV (reference sequence). The CDR3 is 12 residues long.

The V call is TRBV7-2, the J call TRBJ2-7, with unresolved D. Trimming took 5 bases from V and 6 from J, leaving 8 bases between them. This CDR3 has 11 amino acids. Germline-derived CDR1 and CDR2 are SGHTA and FQGNSA. The CDR3 loop is CASSPSVEQYF. DNA for the CDR3: TGTGCCAGCAGCCCCTCCGTCGAGCAGTACTTC.

This sequence joins TRBV29-1 and TRBJ2-3; possibly TRBD2 for D (5 bases). The CDR3 runs 16 residues. CDR1 and CDR2 (germline): SQVTM, ANQGSEA. The germline V and J ends were trimmed by 7 bases and 2 bases, with 22 bases remaining between them. CDR3 DNA sequence: TGCAGCGACCCAATATATTTTAACGGGGACACAGATACGCAGTATTTT. Translating gives CSDPIYFNGDTDTQYF.

Details on this clone: A read error is possible here, since a much larger clone lies one base away. This chain joins TRBV5-1 and TRBJ1-1; tentative D call: TRBD1 (5 bases). The CDR3 covers 13 residues. The V gene's germline CDR1 is SGHRS and CDR2 YFSETQ. Trimming took off 3 bases at V and 1 base at J, with 7 bases between the two ends. The CDR3 sequence: CASSYTGNTEAFF. CDR3 nucleotide sequence: TGCGCCAGCAGCTATACAGGGAACACTGAAGCTTTCTTT.

This chain uses TRBV5-6 with TRBJ1-1; D possibly corresponds to TRBD1 (6 bases). The V gene's germline CDR1 is SGHDT and CDR2 YYEEEE. The ends were cut back, 2 bases at V and 1 base at J, with 9 bases in the middle. CDR3 length: 14 amino acids. CDR3 sequence (DNA): TGTGCCAGCAGCTTAGGGACAAGGAACACTGAAGCTTTCTTT. This encodes CASSLGTRNTEAFF.

This chain links TRBV2 with TRBJ1-6; 8 bases are a match to TRBD1. With 6 bases clipped from V and 5 bases from J, the junction kept 6 bases outside the gene matches. The CDR3 contains 15 residues. Germline CDR1 is SNHLY and CDR2 is FYNNEI. The CDR3 bases are TGTGCCAGCAGGGTTAGACAGGGGAATAATTCACCCCTCCACTTT. Encoded protein: CASRVRQGNNSPLHF.

The rearrangement joins TRBV5-6 to TRBJ2-5; D remains unclear. The germline V gene has CDR1 SGHDT and CDR2 YYEEEE. Trimming shortened V by 0 bases and J by 5 bases, and 2 bases separated the two germline ends. There are 11 residues in the CDR3. The CDR3 here is CASSLAETQYF. DNA of the CDR3: TGTGCCAGCAGCTTGGCGGAGACCCAGTACTTC.

The chain joins TRBV5-6 to TRBJ2-5; possibly TRBD2 for D (6 bases). This CDR3 comprises 17 residues. The V end lost 3 bases, the J end lost 1 base, and 19 bases lay between the germline ends. The V gene's germline CDR1 is SGHDT and CDR2 YYEEEE. CDR3 nucleotide sequence: TGTGCCAGCAGCTGGGCGTGGGGGGACTGGGGCCAAGAGACCCAGTACTTC. Residues: CASSWAWGDWGQETQYF.

V usage is TRBV27 and J usage is TRBJ2-3; D remains unclear. V lost 6 bases, J lost 2 bases, and 12 bases lay in between. The CDR3 is 14 residues long. Germline V gene sequence: CDR1 MNHEY, CDR2 SMNVEV (reference sequence). CDR3 DNA sequence: TGTGCCAGCAGATCCTCCGGAGCCACAGATACGCAGTATTTT. As protein: CASRSSGATDTQYF.

The rearrangement joins TRBV24-1 to TRBJ2-3, with a possible D match to TRBD1 (6 bases). CDR1 KGHDR and CDR2 SFDVKD come from the germline V gene. Trimming removed 4 bases from V and 0 bases from J, with 13 bases in between. The CDR3 is 16 amino acids. CDR3 sequence: CATSDPAGASTDTQYF. In nucleotides, the CDR3 is TGTGCCACCAGTGACCCCGCAGGGGCTAGCACAGATACGCAGTATTTT.

DNA for the CDR3: TGTGCCAGCAGTTACCGACAGGGGAGTACTGAAGCTTTCTTT. Translation gives CASSYRQGSTEAFF. This chain joins TRBV6-5 and TRBJ1-1; 8 positions agree with TRBD1. This CDR3 has 14 residues. Germline CDR1 reads MNHEY; CDR2 reads SVGAGI. V shed 2 bases and J 5 bases; nucleotides not matched to a gene: 4.

V usage is TRBV27 and J usage is TRBJ2-3; D is uncertain. The CDR3 is 14 amino acids. Trimming cost V 2 bases and J 0 bases, with 6 bases left between them. Germline CDR1 is MNHEY and CDR2 is SMNVEV (reference sequence). This CDR3 is CASSLMASTDTQYF. The CDR3 DNA reads as TGTGCCAGCAGTTTAATGGCTAGCACAGATACGCAGTATTTT.